One and the same sample provided the 14 T cell receptor beta chains below, sequenced in a study of cytomegalovirus exposure and HLA in healthy donors. It was with 60 Vbeta and 13 Jbeta primers that the PCR ran. Clones were sequenced by immunoSEQ multiplex PCR, and TCRdb holds only the in-frame ones, with some missing. In the table there are some 97,000 clones, 84% of which are singletons. The sample was PBMCs. All receptors come from a woman under 30 in good health and CMV-seronegative.

This chain uses TRBV21-1 with TRBJ2-3; the D call of TRBD2 is as the table states it, not checked on the DNA. TRBV21-1 is an annotated pseudogene. There are 16 residues in the CDR3. CDR3 DNA: TGTGCCAACTGGGGAGCGGGAGGGCCTGGCACAGATACGCAGTATTTT. It yields the protein CANWGAGGPGTDTQYF.

Worth noting for this clone: At the DNA level, this CDR3 is encoded by other sequences in the same sample as well. This sequence joins TRBV7-2 and TRBJ2-6; perhaps TRBD1 as D (6 bases). The length of the CDR3 is 15 residues. The V end was cut by 5 bases, the J end by 1 base, with 9 bases between. CDR1 and CDR2 from the germline V gene are SGHTA and FQGNSA. CDR3 DNA sequence: TGTGCCAGCAGCCTCAGGGGATCTGGGGCCAACGTCCTGACTTTC. Protein: CASSLRGSGANVLTF.

This clone was seen more than once but under ten times. This chain joins TRBV6-4 and TRBJ1-5; perhaps TRBD1 as D (6 bases). Trimming removed 3 bases at V and 2 bases at J, with 8 bases between. Germline V CDR1 and CDR2: MRHNA, SNTAGT. The CDR3 has 14 amino acids. For the CDR3, the DNA is TGTGCCAGCAGTGAACAGGGCGGCAATCAGCCCCAGCATTTT. Encoded protein: CASSEQGGNQPQHF.

This clone was seen just once. The chain couples TRBV9 to TRBJ1-2; 12 bases are shared with TRBD1. The germline CDR1 and CDR2 sequences are SGDLS and YYNGEE. The CDR3 extends over 14 amino acids. The J segment lost 7 bases and the V segment lost 3 bases, leaving 4 bases of the junction unmatched. The CDR3 bases are TGTGCCAGCAGCGCGGGACAGGGGGCGATTGGCTACACCTTC. Translated, it gives CASSAGQGAIGYTF. The variable domain in full, completed from reference TRBV9 and TRBJ1-2, reads DSGVTQTPKHLITATGQRVTLRCSPRSGDLSVYWYQQSLDQGLQFLIQYYNGEERAKGNILERFSAQQFPDLHSELNLSSLELGDSALYFCASSAGQGAIGYTFGSGTRLTVV.

In its sample, this clone was seen a few times. This sequence joins TRBV19 and TRBJ1-3; the D gene is possibly TRBD1 (6 bases). V dropped 8 bases and J dropped 3 bases, with 11 bases sitting between them. The CDR3 covers 13 residues. Per the germline V gene, CDR1 is LNHDA and CDR2 is SQIVND (reference sequence). This chain's CDR3 is CASQGRDGNTIYF. The CDR3 coding sequence is TGTGCCAGTCAGGGGAGGGATGGAAACACCATATATTTT. The full variable domain, its missing parts supplied by reference TRBV19 and TRBJ1-3, is DGGITQSPKYLFRKEGQNVTLSCEQNLNHDAMYWYRQDPGQGLRLIYYSQIVNDFQKGDIAEGYSVSREKKESFPLTVTSAQKNPTAFYLCASQGRDGNTIYFGEGSWLTVV.

The chain recombines TRBV28 with TRBJ1-1; weak D call: TRBD1 (5 bases). Germline V lookup: CDR1 MDHEN, CDR2 SYDVKM. There are 14 residues in the CDR3. Trimming removed 8 bases from V and 5 bases from J, with 18 bases in between. The CDR3 here is CASLPSGLRTEAFF. The CDR3, as DNA: TGTGCCAGCTTACCCTCAGGGTTGAGGACTGAAGCTTTCTTT.

The rearrangement links TRBV28 to TRBJ2-7; D is possibly TRBD1 (5 bases). Germline-derived CDR1 and CDR2 are MDHEN and SYDVKM. The CDR3 runs to 14 residues. V was shortened by 2 bases and J by 1 base, with 9 bases between the two germline ends. The CDR3 DNA reads as TGTGCCAGCAGTTTAGTAGGACATTCCTACGAGCAGTACTTC. This codes for CASSLVGHSYEQYF.

The chain links TRBV6-5 to TRBJ2-4; D not certain. In germline, CDR1 is MNHEY, CDR2 SVGAGI. The V end lost 4 bases, the J end lost 5 bases, and 3 bases lay between the germline ends. This CDR3 comprises 11 residues. The CDR3 DNA follows: TGTGCCAGCAGTTCCGAAAACATTCAGTACTTC. Amino acid sequence: CASSSENIQYF.

This rearrangement joins TRBV13 to TRBJ2-5; 7 positions agree with TRBD2. This CDR3 is built from 14 residues. V gave up 9 bases and J gave up 4 bases; unmatched junction bases: 11. Per germline, CDR1 PRHDT and CDR2 FYEKMQ (reference sequence). DNA for the CDR3: TGTGCCAGTCGATCCATGATAGCGGGAGAGACCCAGTACTTC. Encoded protein: CASRSMIAGETQYF.

V is TRBV10-3 and J is TRBJ1-1; TRBD1 matches 8 bases. The CDR3 spans 17 residues. Germline values: CDR1 ENHRY, CDR2 SYGVKD. V shed 0 bases and J 4 bases; nucleotides not matched to a gene: 10. DNA of the CDR3: TGTGCCATCAGTGAGTCTCTGGGCGCAGGGGGCGTCACTGAAGCTTTCTTT. Amino acids: CAISESLGAGGVTEAFF.

The rearrangement joins TRBV5-5 to TRBJ1-1; the D is unclear. The CDR3 is 12 residues long. CDR1 SGHKS and CDR2 YYEKEE come from the germline V gene (reference sequence). Deletions cut 3 bases from V and 5 bases from J, with 8 bases between. The CDR3 loop is CASSSSMTEAFF. CDR3 coding DNA: TGTGCCAGCAGCTCTTCTATGACTGAAGCTTTCTTT.

The chain has TRBV19 and TRBJ2-1, with TRBD2 matching over 13 bases. CDR1 and CDR2 (germline): LNHDA, SQIVND (reference sequence). CDR3 length: 16 amino acids. J lost 3 bases, V lost 4 bases, and 3 bases had no gene match. The CDR3 nucleotides are TGTGCCAGTAGTAGCCGGACTAGCGGGAGCTACAATGAGCAGTTCTTC. It is translated as CASSSRTSGSYNEQFF. Full variable domain (missing parts from reference TRBV19 and TRBJ2-1): DGGITQSPKYLFRKEGQNVTLSCEQNLNHDAMYWYRQDPGQGLRLIYYSQIVNDFQKGDIAEGYSVSREKKESFPLTVTSAQKNPTAFYLCASSSRTSGSYNEQFFGPGTRLTVL.

The chain has TRBV5-1 and TRBJ2-1, with 10 positions matching TRBD1. V lost 3 bases and J lost 0; bases outside the gene matches: 9. CDR1 is SGHRS, CDR2 YFSETQ, per germline. This CDR3 spans 18 amino acids. The CDR3 DNA reads TGCGCCAGCAGCTGGAAGGGACAGGGGCGAACCTCCTACAATGAGCAGTTCTTC. It codes for CASSWKGQGRTSYNEQFF.

The V gene is TRBV5-1, the J gene TRBJ2-7; 9 nucleotides match TRBD1. The length of the CDR3 is 14 residues. V gave up 6 bases and J gave up 3 bases; unmatched junction bases: 7. Germline loops: CDR1 SGHRS, CDR2 YFSETQ. This CDR3 reads CASNRGTGIYEQYF. For the CDR3, the DNA is TGCGCCAGCAACAGGGGGACAGGGATCTACGAGCAGTACTTC.